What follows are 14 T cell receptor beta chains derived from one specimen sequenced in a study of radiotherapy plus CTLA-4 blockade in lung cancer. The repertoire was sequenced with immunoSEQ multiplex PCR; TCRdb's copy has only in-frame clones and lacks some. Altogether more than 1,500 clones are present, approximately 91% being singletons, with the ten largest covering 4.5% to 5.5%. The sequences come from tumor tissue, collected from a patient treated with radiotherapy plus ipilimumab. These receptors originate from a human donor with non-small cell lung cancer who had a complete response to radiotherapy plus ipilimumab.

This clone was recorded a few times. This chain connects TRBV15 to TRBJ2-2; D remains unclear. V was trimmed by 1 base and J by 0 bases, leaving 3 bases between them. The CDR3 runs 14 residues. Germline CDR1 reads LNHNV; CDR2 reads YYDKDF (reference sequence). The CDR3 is CATSRATNTGELFF. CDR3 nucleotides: TGTGCCACCAGCAGAGCAACGAACACCGGGGAGCTGTTTTTT.

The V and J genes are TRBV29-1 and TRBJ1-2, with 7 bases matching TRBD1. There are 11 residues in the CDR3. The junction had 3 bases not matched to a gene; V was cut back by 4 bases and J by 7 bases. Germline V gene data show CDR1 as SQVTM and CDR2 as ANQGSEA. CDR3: CSVATGFGYTF. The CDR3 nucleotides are TGCAGCGTTGCGACAGGGTTTGGCTACACCTTC. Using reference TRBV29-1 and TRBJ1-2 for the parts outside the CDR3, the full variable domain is SAVISQKPSRDICQRGTSLTIQCQVDSQVTMMFWYRQQPGQSLTLIATANQGSEATYESGFVIDKFPISRPNLTFSTLTVSNMSPEDSSIYLCSVATGFGYTFGSGTRLTVV.

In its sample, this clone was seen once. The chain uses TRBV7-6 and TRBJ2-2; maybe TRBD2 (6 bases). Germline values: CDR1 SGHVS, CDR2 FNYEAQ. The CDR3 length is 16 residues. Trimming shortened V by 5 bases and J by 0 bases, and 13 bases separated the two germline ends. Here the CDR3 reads CASSQDGLSNTGELFF. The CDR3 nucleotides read TGTGCCAGCAGCCAGGACGGACTATCGAACACCGGGGAGCTGTTTTTT.

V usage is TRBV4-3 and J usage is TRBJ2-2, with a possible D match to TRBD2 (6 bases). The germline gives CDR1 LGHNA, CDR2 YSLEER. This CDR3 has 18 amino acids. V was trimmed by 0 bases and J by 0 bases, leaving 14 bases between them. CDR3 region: CASSQDRLGGSNTGELFF. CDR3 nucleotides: TGCGCCAGCAGCCAAGATCGCCTCGGGGGATCGAACACCGGGGAGCTGTTTTTT.

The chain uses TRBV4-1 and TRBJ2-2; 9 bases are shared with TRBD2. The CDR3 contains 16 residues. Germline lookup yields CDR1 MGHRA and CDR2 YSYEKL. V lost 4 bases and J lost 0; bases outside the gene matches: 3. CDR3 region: CASSRSGGSNTGELFF. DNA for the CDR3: TGCGCCAGCAGCCGTAGCGGGGGCTCGAACACCGGGGAGCTGTTTTTT.

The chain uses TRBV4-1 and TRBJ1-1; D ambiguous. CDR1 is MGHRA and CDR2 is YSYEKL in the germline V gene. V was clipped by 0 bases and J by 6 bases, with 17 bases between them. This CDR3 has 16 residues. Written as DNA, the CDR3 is TGCGCCAGCAGCCAAGAACGTACGGGGAGCAGGCCTGAAGCTTTCTTT. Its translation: CASSQERTGSRPEAFF.

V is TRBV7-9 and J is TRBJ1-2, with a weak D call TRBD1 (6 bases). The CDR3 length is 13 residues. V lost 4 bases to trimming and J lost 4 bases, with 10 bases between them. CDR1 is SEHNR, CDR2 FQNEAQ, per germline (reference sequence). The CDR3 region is CASSSGTLYGYTF. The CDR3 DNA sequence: TGTGCCAGCAGCTCCGGGACACTCTATGGCTACACCTTC.

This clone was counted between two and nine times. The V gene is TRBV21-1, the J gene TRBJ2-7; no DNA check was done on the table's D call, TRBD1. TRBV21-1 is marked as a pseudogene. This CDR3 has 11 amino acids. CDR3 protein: CASSLRSEQYV. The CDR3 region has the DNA TGTGCCAGCAGCCTCAGGTCCGAGCAGTACGTC.

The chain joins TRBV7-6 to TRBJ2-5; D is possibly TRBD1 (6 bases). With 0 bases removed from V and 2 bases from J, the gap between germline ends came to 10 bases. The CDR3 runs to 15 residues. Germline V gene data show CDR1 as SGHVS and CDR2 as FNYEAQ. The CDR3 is CASSLALGQQETQYF. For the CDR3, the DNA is TGTGCCAGCAGCTTAGCGTTGGGACAACAAGAGACCCAGTACTTC.

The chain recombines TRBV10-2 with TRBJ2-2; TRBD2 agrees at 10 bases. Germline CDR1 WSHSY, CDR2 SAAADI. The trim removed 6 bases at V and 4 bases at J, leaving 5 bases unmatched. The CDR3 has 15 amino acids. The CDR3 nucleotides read TGCGCCAGCAGGGTAGCGGGGGGCGGCACCGGGGAGCTGTTTTTT. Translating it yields CASRVAGGGTGELFF.

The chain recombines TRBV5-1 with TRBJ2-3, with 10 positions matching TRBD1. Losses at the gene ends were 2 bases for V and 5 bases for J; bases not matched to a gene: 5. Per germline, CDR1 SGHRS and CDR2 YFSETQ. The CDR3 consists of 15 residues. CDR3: CASSFRDRGRDTQYF. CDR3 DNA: TGCGCCAGCAGCTTCCGGGACAGGGGAAGAGATACGCAGTATTTT. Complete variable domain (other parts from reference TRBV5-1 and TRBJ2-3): KAGVTQTPRYLIKTRGQQVTLSCSPISGHRSVSWYQQTPGQGLQFLFEYFSETQRNKGNFPGRFSGRQFSNSRSEMNVSTLELGDSALYLCASSFRDRGRDTQYFGPGTRLTVL.

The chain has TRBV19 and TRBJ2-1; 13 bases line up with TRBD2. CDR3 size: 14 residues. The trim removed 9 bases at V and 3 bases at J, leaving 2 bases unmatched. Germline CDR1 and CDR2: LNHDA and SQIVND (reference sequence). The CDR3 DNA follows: TGTGCCAGCGGACTAGCGGGAGTCTACAATGAGCAGTTCTTC. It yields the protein CASGLAGVYNEQFF.

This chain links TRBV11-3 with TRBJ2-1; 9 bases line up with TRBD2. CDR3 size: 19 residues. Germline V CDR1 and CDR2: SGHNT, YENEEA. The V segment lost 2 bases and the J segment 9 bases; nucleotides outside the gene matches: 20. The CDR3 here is CASSLTGTSVGGRASEQFF. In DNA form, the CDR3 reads TGTGCCAGCAGCTTAACGGGCACCAGTGTGGGCGGGAGGGCGAGTGAGCAGTTCTTC. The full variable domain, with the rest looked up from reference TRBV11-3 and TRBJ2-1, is EAGVVQSPRYKIIEKKQPVAFWCNPISGHNTLYWYLQNLGQGPELLIRYENEEAVDDSQLPKDRFSAERLKGVDSTLKIQPAELGDSAVYLCASSLTGTSVGGRASEQFFGPGTRLTVL.

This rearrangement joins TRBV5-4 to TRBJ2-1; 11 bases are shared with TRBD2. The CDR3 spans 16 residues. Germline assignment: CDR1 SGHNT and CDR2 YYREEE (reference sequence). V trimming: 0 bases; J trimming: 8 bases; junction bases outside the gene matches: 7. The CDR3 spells CASSLGLAGNKDEQFF. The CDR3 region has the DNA TGTGCCAGCAGCTTGGGACTAGCGGGAAATAAGGATGAGCAGTTCTTC. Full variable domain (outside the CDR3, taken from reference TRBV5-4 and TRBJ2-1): ETGVTQSPTHLIKTRGQQVTLRCSSQSGHNTVSWYQQALGQGPQFIFQYYREEENGRGNFPPRFSGLQFPNYSSELNVNALELDDSALYLCASSLGLAGNKDEQFFGPGTRLTVL.